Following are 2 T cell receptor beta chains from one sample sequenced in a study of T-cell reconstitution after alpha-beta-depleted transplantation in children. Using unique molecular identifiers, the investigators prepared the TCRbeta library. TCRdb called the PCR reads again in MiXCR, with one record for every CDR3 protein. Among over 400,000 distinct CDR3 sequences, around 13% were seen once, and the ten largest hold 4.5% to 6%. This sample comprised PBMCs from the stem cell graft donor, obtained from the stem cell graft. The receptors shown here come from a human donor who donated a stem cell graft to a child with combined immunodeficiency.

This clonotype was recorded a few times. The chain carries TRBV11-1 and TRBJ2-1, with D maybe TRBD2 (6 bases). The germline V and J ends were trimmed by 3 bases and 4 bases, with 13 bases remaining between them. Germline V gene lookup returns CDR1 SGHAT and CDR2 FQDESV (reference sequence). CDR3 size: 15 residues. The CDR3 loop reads CASSFGGREYNEQFF. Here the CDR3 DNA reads TGTGCCAGCAGCTTCGGAGGGCGGGAATACAATGAGCAGTTCTTC. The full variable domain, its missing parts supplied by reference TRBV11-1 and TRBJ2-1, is EAEVAQSPRYKITEKSQAVAFWCDPISGHATLYWYRQILGQGPELLVQFQDESVVDDSQLPKDRFSAERLKGVDSTLKIQPAELGDSAMYLCASSFGGREYNEQFFGPGTRLTVL.

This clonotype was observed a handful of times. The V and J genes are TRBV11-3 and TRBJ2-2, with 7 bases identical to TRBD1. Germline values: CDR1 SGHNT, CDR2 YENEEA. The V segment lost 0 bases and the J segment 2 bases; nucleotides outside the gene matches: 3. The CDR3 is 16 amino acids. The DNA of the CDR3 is TGTGCCAGCAGCTTAGAAGGGGGCGTAAACACCGGGGAGCTGTTTTTT. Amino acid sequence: CASSLEGGVNTGELFF.